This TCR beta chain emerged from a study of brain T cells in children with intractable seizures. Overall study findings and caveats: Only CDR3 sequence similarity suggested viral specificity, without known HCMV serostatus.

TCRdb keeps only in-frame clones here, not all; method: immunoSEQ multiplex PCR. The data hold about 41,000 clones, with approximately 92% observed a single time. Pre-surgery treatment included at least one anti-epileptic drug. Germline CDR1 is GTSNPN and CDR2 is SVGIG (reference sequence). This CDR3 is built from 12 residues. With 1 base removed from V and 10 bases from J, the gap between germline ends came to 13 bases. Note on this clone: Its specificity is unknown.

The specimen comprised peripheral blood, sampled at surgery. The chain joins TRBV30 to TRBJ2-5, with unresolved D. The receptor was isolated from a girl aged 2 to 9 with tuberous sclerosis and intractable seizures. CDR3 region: CAWSGSQTIQYF. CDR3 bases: TGTGCCTGGAGTGGGTCTCAAACTATCCAGTACTTC.